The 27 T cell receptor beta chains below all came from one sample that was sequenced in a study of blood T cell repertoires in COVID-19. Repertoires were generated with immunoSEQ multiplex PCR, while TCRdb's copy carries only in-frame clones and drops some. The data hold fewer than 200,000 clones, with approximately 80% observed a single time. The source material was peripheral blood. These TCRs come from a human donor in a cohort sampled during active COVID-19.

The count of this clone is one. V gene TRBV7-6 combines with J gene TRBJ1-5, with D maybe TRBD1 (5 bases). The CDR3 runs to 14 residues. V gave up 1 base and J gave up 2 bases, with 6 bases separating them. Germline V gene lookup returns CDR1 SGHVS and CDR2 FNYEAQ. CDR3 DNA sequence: TGTGCCAGCAGCTTAGGGGGCGGCAATCAGCCCCAGCATTTT. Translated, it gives CASSLGGGNQPQHF. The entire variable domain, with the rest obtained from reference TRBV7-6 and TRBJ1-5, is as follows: GAGVSQSPRYKVTKRGQDVALRCDPISGHVSLYWYRQALGQGPEFLTYFNYEAQQDKSGLPNDRFSAERPEGSISTLTIQRTEQRDSAMYRCASSLGGGNQPQHFGDGTRLSIL.

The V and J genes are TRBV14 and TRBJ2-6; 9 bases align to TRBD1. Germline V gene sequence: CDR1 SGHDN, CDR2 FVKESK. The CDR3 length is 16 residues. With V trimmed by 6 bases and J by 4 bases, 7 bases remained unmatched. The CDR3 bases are TGTGCCAGCAGTCTCGACAGGGGGACGGGGGCCAACGTCCTGACTTTC. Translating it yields CASSLDRGTGANVLTF.

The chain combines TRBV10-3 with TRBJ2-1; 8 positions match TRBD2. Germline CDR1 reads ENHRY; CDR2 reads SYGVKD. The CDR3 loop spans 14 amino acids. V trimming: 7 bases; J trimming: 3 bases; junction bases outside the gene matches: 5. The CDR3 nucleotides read TGTGCCATCACAGCGGGAGATGACTACAATGAGCAGTTCTTC. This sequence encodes CAITAGDDYNEQFF.

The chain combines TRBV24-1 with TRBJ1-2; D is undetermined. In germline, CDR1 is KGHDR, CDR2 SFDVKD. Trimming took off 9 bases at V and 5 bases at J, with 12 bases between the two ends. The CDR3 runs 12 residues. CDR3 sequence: CATSLANYGYTF. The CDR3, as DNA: TGTGCCACCTCATTAGCAAATTATGGCTACACCTTC.

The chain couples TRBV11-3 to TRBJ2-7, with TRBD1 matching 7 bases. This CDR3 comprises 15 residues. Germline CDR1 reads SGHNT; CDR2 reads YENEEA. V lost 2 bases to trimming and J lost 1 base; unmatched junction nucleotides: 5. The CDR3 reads CASSLSTGPSYEQYF. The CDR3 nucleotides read TGTGCCAGCAGCTTATCGACAGGGCCATCCTACGAGCAGTACTTC.

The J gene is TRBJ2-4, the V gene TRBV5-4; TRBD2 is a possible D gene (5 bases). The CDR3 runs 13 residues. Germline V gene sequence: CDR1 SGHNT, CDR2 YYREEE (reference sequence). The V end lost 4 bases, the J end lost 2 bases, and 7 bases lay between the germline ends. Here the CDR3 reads CASSGEPKNIQYF. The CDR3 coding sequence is TGTGCCAGCAGCGGGGAGCCCAAAAACATTCAGTACTTC.

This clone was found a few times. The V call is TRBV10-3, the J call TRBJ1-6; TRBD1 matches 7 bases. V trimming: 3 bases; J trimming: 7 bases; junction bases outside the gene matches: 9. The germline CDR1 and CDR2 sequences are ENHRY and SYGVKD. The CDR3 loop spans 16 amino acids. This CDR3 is CAISDFGTEQNSPLHF. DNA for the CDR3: TGTGCCATCAGTGACTTTGGGACAGAACAAAATTCACCCCTCCACTTT.

Here the CDR3 reads CASSYVRESYGYTF. The CDR3 nucleotides are TGTGCCAGCAGTTACGTTCGTGAGTCCTATGGCTACACCTTC. The V gene is TRBV6-2 or TRBV6-3, the J gene TRBJ1-2; D unresolved. The CDR3 covers 14 residues. V lost 2 bases, J lost 4 bases, and 11 bases lay in between. CDR1 and CDR2 from the germline V gene are MNHEY and SVGEGT.

CDR3 DNA sequence: TGTGCCAGCAGGCTTGTTGGGACACCCTCCTACGAGCAGTACTTC. Translation gives CASRLVGTPSYEQYF. V usage is TRBV6-6 and J usage is TRBJ2-7, with D possibly matching TRBD1 (6 bases). Germline values: CDR1 MNHNY, CDR2 SVGAGI (reference sequence). Trimming removed 6 bases at V and 0 bases at J, with 15 bases between. The CDR3 is 15 residues long.

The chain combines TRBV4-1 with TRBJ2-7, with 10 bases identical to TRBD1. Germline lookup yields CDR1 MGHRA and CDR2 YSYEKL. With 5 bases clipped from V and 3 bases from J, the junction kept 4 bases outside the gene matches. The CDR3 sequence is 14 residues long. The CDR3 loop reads CASSYRDRGYEQYF. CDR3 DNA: TGCGCCAGCAGCTACCGGGACAGGGGCTACGAGCAGTACTTC.

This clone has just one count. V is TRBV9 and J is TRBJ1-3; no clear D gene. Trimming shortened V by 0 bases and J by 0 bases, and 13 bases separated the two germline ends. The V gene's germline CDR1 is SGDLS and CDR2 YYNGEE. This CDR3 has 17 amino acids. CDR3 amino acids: CASSVGGSGVSGNTIYF. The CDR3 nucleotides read TGTGCCAGCAGCGTAGGTGGGAGTGGGGTCTCTGGAAACACCATATATTTT. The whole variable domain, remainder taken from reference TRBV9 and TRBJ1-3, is DSGVTQTPKHLITATGQRVTLRCSPRSGDLSVYWYQQSLDQGLQFLIQYYNGEERAKGNILERFSAQQFPDLHSELNLSSLELGDSALYFCASSVGGSGVSGNTIYFGEGSWLTVV.

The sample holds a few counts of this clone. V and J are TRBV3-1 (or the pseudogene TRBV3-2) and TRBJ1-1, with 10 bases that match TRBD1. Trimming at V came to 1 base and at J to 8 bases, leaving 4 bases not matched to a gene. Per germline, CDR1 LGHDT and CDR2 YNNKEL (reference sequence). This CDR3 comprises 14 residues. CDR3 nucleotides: TGTGCCAGCAGCCAAGCGCTGGGACAGGGGGAAGCTTTCTTT. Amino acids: CASSQALGQGEAFF.

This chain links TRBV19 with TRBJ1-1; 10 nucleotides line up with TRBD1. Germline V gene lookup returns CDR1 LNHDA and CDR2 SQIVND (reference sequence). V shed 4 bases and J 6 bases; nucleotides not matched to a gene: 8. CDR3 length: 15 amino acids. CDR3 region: CASSNPGQGMSEAFF. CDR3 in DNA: TGTGCCAGTAGTAATCCGGGACAGGGGATGTCTGAAGCTTTCTTT.

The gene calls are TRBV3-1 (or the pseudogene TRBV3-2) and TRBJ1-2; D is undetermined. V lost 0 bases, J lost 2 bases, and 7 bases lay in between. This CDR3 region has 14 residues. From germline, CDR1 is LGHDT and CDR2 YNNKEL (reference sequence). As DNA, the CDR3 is TGTGCCAGCAGCCAAGAGAGCAGGAACTATGGCTACACCTTC. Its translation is CASSQESRNYGYTF.

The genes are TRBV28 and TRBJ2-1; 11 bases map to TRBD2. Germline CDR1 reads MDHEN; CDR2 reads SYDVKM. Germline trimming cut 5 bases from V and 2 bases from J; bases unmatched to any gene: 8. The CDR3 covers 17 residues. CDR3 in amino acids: CASSPRLAGQPYNEQFF. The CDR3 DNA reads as TGTGCCAGCAGTCCTAGACTAGCGGGACAACCCTACAATGAGCAGTTCTTC.

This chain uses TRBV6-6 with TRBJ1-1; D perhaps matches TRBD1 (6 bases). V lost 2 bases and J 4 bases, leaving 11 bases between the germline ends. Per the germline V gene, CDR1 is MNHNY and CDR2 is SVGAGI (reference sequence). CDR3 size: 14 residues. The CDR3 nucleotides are TGTGCCAGCAGTTACAGGGGCAGGGGCACTGAAGCTTTCTTT. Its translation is CASSYRGRGTEAFF.

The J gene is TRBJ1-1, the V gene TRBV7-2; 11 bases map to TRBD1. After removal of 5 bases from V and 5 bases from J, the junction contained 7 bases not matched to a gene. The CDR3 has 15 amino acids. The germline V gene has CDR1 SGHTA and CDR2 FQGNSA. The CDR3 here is CASSLRRDRGTEAFF. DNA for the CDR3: TGTGCCAGCAGCCTCCGCCGGGACAGGGGGACTGAAGCTTTCTTT.

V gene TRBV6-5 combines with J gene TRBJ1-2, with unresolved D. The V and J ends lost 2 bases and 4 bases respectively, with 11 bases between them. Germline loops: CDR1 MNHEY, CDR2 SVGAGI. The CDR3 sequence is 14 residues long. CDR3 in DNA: TGTGCCAGCAGTTACGATGGAGGCCGCTATGGCTACACCTTC. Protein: CASSYDGGRYGYTF.

CDR3 nucleotide sequence: TGTGCCAGCAGCTTAATGGGCCCGACCTACGAGCAGTACTTC. Encoded protein: CASSLMGPTYEQYF. The rearrangement joins TRBV7-2 to TRBJ2-7; the D is unclear. V lost 2 bases to trimming and J lost 2 bases, with 10 bases between them. Per germline, CDR1 SGHTA and CDR2 FQGNSA. CDR3 length: 14 amino acids.

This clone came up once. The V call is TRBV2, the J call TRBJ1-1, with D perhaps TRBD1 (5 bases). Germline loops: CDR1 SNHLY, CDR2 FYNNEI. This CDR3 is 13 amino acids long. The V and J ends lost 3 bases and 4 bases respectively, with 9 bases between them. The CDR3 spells CASSEGRVTEAFF. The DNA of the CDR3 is TGTGCCAGCAGTGAGGGGCGAGTCACTGAAGCTTTCTTT.

The CDR3 DNA is TGTGCCAGCAGCTGGGGGGGATACGAGCAGTACTTC. Translating gives CASSWGGYEQYF. V is TRBV5-4 and J is TRBJ2-7; 7 nucleotides line up with TRBD2. With V trimmed by 3 bases and J by 4 bases, 1 base remained unmatched. Germline CDR1 is SGHNT and CDR2 is YYREEE (reference sequence). CDR3 length: 12 amino acids.

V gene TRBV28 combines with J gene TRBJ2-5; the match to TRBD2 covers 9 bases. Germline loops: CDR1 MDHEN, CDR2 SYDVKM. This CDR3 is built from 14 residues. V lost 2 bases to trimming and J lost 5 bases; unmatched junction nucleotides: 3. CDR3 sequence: CASSLVSGRETQYF. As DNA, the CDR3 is TGTGCCAGCAGTTTAGTCAGCGGGAGGGAGACCCAGTACTTC.

This CDR3 is CASGLTGIITEAFF. The CDR3 DNA reads TGTGCTAGTGGTTTGACAGGGATCATCACTGAAGCTTTCTTT. The rearrangement links TRBV12-5 to TRBJ1-1; weak D call: TRBD1 (6 bases). CDR1 LGHNT and CDR2 FRNRAP come from the germline V gene. V was clipped by 2 bases and J by 4 bases, with 11 bases between them. CDR3 length equals 14 residues. Combining the CDR3 with reference TRBV12-5 and TRBJ1-1 gives the whole variable domain DARVTQTPRHKVTEMGQEVTMRCQPILGHNTVFWYRQTMMQGLELLAYFRNRAPLDDSGMPKDRFSAEMPDATLATLKIQPSEPRDSAVYFCASGLTGIITEAFFGQGTRLTVV.

The CDR3 sequence: CASSLDRGYGYTF. In nucleotides, the CDR3 is TGTGCCAGCAGTCTGGACAGGGGCTATGGCTACACCTTC. This chain uses TRBV28 with TRBJ1-2, with 9 positions matching TRBD1. Germline V gene lookup returns CDR1 MDHEN and CDR2 SYDVKM. The CDR3 is made up of 13 amino acids. The V segment lost 5 bases and the J segment 4 bases; nucleotides outside the gene matches: 2.

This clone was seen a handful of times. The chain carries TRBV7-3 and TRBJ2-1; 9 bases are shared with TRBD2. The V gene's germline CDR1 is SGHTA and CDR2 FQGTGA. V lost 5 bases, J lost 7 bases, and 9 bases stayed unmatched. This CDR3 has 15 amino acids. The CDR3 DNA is TGTGCCAGCAGCCAGGGGACTAGCTGGGAGAATGAGCAGTTCTTC. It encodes CASSQGTSWENEQFF. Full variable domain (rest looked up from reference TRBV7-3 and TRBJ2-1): GAGVSQTPSNKVTEKGKYVELRCDPISGHTALYWYRQSLGQGPEFLIYFQGTGAADDSGLPNDRFFAVRPEGSVSTLKIQRTERGDSAVYLCASSQGTSWENEQFFGPGTRLTVL.

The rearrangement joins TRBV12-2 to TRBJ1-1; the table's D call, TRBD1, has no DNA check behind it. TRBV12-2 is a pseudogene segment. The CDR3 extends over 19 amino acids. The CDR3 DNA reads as TGTGCAAGTCGCTTAGCGCCGGCAGGGGGAGCTTTCATGAACACTGAAGCTTTCTTT. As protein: CASRLAPAGGAFMNTEAFF.

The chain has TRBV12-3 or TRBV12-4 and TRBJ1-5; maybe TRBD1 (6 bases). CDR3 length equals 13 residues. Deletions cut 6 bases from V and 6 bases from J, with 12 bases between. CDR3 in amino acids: CASSPQGPQPQHF. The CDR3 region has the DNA TGTGCCAGCAGCCCACAGGGTCCTCAGCCCCAGCATTTT.